Sequencing of this T cell receptor beta chain was carried out in a study of T cells after yellow fever vaccination. This clonotype was picked up a small number of times. TCRdb independently ran MiXCR on the 5' RACE reads; one entry per CDR3 protein. Of roughly 160,000 distinct CDR3 sequences detected, over 7% appear once; the ten largest clones hold around 40%. Germline values: CDR1 LGHNA, CDR2 YSLEER. Trimming shortened V by 0 bases and J by 1 base, and 10 bases separated the two germline ends. This CDR3 spans 16 amino acids. The specimen was CD8+ T cells sorted from PBMCs, collected 45 days after the yellow fever booster vaccination. This TCR came from a man between 18 and 29 years old who received the YFV17D yellow fever vaccine. This chain connects TRBV4-3 to TRBJ1-5; D not resolved. The CDR3 is CASSQDKWVSNQPQHF. CDR3 nucleotide sequence: TGCGCCAGCAGCCAAGATAAGTGGGTGAGCAATCAGCCCCAGCATTTT.